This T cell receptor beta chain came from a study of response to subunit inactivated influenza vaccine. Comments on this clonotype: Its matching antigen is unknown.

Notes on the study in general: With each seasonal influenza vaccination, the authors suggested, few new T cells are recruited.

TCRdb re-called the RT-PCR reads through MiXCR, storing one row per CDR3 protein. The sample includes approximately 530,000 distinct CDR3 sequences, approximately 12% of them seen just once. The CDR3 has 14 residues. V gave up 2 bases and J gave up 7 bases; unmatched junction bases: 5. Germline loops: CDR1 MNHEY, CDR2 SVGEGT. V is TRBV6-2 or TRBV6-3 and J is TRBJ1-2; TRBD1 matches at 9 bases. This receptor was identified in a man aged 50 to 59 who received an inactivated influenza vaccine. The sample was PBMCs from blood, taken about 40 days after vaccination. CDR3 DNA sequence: TGTGCCAGCAGTTACGGCACAGGGGGCGTTGGCTACACCTTC. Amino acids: CASSYGTGGVGYTF.